This T cell receptor beta chain was sequenced in a study of cytomegalovirus exposure and HLA in healthy donors. The table lists this clone with a few counts. The antigen is unknown. Sequencing was performed with immunoSEQ multiplex PCR; in TCRdb, only in-frame clones are kept and a portion is missing. The sample yields under 140,000 clones, 88% seen once. Study outcomes and limitations: Altogether, some 170 TCR beta chains were recorded as cytomegalovirus-associated. Rare TCR sequences dominated, though some public TCRs recurred in many donors.

CDR1 is WNHNN and CDR2 is SYGVQD in the germline V gene (reference sequence). V shed 2 bases, J shed 10 bases, and the junction held 0 bases outside the gene matches. CDR3 length: 13 residues. While the first cohort had several hundred subjects, the donors belonged to the separate validation cohort of roughly 130 subjects. The specimen sequenced was PBMCs. This TCR was recovered from a woman aged 30 to 39 in good health and CMV-seropositive. The chain recombines TRBV10-1 with TRBJ1-6; 9 bases map to TRBD1. In DNA form, the CDR3 reads TGCGCCAGCAGTGAGGGACAGGGGTCACCCCTCCACTTT. Translation gives CASSEGQGSPLHF.